These T cell receptor beta chains were read from a single sample in a study of T cells after posttransplantation cyclophosphamide. Sequenced by immunoSEQ multiplex PCR; TCRdb stores in-frame clones only, minus some. The sample is made up of approximately 15,000 clones, none counted only once. This sample comprised PBMCs, obtained 950 to 1,200 days after allogeneic stem cell transplant with posttransplant cyclophosphamide. The receptors were gathered from a female patient aged 40-50 years who received an allogeneic stem cell transplant from a related donor, was CMV-positive, and had no GVHD. The T cells may partly be graft donor cells. CDR3s include the opening cysteine and the closing phenylalanine or tryptophan. Fields, in order: V gene, D gene, clone size, J gene, CDR3 DNA, CDR3 protein. A D gene is named only where the DNA matches it firmly. The size of a clone is reported for some rows only, either as once, few or many, or as a class for expanded clones.

>TRBV9|TRBD2|-|TRBJ2-2
TGTGCCAGCAGCGTAGGTGTACTAGCGGGGCACACCGGGGAGCTGTTTTTT
CASSVGVLAGHTGELFF
>TRBV21-1|-|many|TRBJ2-1
TGTGCCAGCAGCGCAATTTGGACTAGCGGGGGCCGTCGCAATGAGCAGTTCTTC
CASSAIWTSGGRRNEQFF
>TRBV9|TRBD1|few|TRBJ2-7
TGTGCCAGTTGCTTCGGACAGGGGACGGCATACGAGCAGTACTTC
CASCFGQGTAYEQYF
>TRBV6-5|-|many|TRBJ1-1
TGTGCCAGCAGTTACTCGAGGGTAGGCCTTGAAGCTTTCTTT
CASSYSRVGLEAFF
>TRBV7-8|-|many|TRBJ2-3
TGTGCCAGCAGCTTAGGGGGGGGCCGCACAGATACGCAGTATTTT
CASSLGGGRTDTQYF
>TRBV4-1|-|-|TRBJ2-3
TGCGCCAGCAGCCAAGATATGGGGAGGACAGATACGCAGTATTTT
CASSQDMGRTDTQYF
>TRBV4-1|TRBD2|many|TRBJ2-1
TGCGCCAGCAGCCAAGGCCCGGGACTAGGCTACAATGAGCAGTTCTTC
CASSQGPGLGYNEQFF
>TRBV5-4|-|many|TRBJ1-2
TGTGCCAGCAGCTTGACAGATTCGGGCTACACCTTC
CASSLTDSGYTF
>TRBV7-9|-|many|TRBJ1-1
TGTGCCAGCAGCGCCAACAGGGTGAACACTGAAGCTTTCTTT
CASSANRVNTEAFF
>TRBV5-1|-|many|TRBJ2-7
TGCGCCAGCAGCCCCGCGGTCTTCTCCTACGAGCAGTACTTC
CASSPAVFSYEQYF
>TRBV28|-|few|TRBJ1-3
TGTGCCAGCAGGGGCCAGGGTTTTGGAAACACCATATATTTT
CASRGQGFGNTIYF
>TRBV7-3|-|many|TRBJ1-5
TGTGCCAGCAGCCTAGACAGCAATCAGCCCCAGCATTTT
CASSLDSNQPQHF
>TRBV12-5|-|many|TRBJ2-7
TGTGCTAGTGGTTTGGTAGTGGGCTCGAGCTCCTACGAGCAGTACTTC
CASGLVVGSSSYEQYF
>TRBV4-2|-|many|TRBJ1-1
TGTGCCAGCAGCCAAGATTTACAGGACACCCTCCAACTTGGAGCTTTCTTT
CASSQDLQDTLQLGAFF
>TRBV4-1|-|many|TRBJ1-3
TGCGCCAGCAGCCAAGGGAGGGATTTACACGGGGCCTTTTTCTCTGGAAACACCATATATTTT
CASSQGRDLHGAFFSGNTIYF
>TRBV5-1|TRBD2|-|TRBJ2-7
TGCGCCAGCAGCTTGGCCCCGGCTAGCGGGGGGGCCCTCTACGAGCAGTACTTC
CASSLAPASGGALYEQYF
>TRBV4-1|TRBD1|few|TRBJ1-1
TGCGCCAGCAGCCAAGGACAGGGCAGGACTGAAGCTTTCTTT
CASSQGQGRTEAFF
>TRBV9|-|many|TRBJ1-4
TGTGCCAGCAGCGTCGCCGGGGGGGGCAATGAAAAACTGTTTTTT
CASSVAGGGNEKLFF
>TRBV14|-|many|TRBJ2-3
TGTGCCAGCAGCCCATGGACTAGCACAGATACGCAGTATTTT
CASSPWTSTDTQYF
>TRBV29-1|TRBD1|many|TRBJ1-1
TGCAGCGTTTTTACAGGGGTCACTGAAGCTTTCTTT
CSVFTGVTEAFF
>TRBV19|-|many|TRBJ2-1
TGTGCCAGTAGTATACAGGGGGGCCGAAGCTACAATGAGCAGTTCTTC
CASSIQGGRSYNEQFF
>TRBV27|TRBD1|many|TRBJ2-3
TGTGCCAGCGGTGTTTTATCGGACAGGGGCCCGCATTTT
CASGVLSDRGPHF
>TRBV5-1|TRBD2|few|TRBJ2-5
TGCGCCAGCAGCCCGACTAGCGGGGGGCTAGTAGAGACCCAGTACTTC
CASSPTSGGLVETQYF
>TRBV7-2|-|-|TRBJ1-1
TGTGCCAGCAGGCCTCGGGGTCATGCGATGAACACTGAAGCTTTCTTT
CASRPRGHAMNTEAFF
>TRBV6-6|-|few|TRBJ2-2
TGTGCCAGCATACCGGGGGACGACACCGGGGAGCTGTTTTTT
CASIPGDDTGELFF
>TRBV9|-|many|TRBJ2-2
TGTGCCAGCAGCGTACGTCTAGCATTGAACACCGGGGAGCTGTTTTTT
CASSVRLALNTGELFF
>TRBV6-1|-|many|TRBJ1-1
TGTGCCAGCAGTGAACAGGTGAGGGCTCGGGCTTTCTTT
CASSEQVRARAFF
>TRBV5-6|-|many|TRBJ1-1
TGTGCCAGCAGCTTAGGAGGTGGAGGGGCTGAAGCTTTCTTT
CASSLGGGGAEAFF
>TRBV28|TRBD1|many|TRBJ1-1
TGTGCCAGCAGTCCCCCGACAGGGGTAGACACTGAAGCTTTCTTT
CASSPPTGVDTEAFF
>TRBV4-2|TRBD1|-|TRBJ1-1
TGTGCCAGCAGCCATCTACAGGGGGTGAACACTGAAGCTTTCTTT
CASSHLQGVNTEAFF
>TRBV2|-|few|TRBJ1-5
TGTGCCAGCAGTAAAGACTCCAGGCTCAATCAGCCCCAGCATTTT
CASSKDSRLNQPQHF
>TRBV5-6|TRBD2|many|TRBJ2-3
TGTGCCAGCAGCTTGGCCCCCCAGCGGGGGGTCACAGATACGCAGTATTTT
CASSLAPQRGVTDTQYF
>TRBV7-6|-|many|TRBJ1-1
TGTGCCAGCAGCGCGCAACCGCAGGGGAGTGAAGCTTTCTTT
CASSAQPQGSEAFF
>TRBV18|TRBD1|many|TRBJ2-5
TGTGCCAGCTCACGGACAGGGGGCTTGGAGACCCAGTACTTC
CASSRTGGLETQYF
>TRBV28|-|-|TRBJ1-5
TGTGCCAGCAGTTTAGGTCAGGGGACTCAGCCCCAGCATTTT
CASSLGQGTQPQHF
>TRBV28|-|-|TRBJ1-5
TGTGCCAGCAGTTTAATTGGGGCCTGGGGCAATCAGCCCCAGCATTTT
CASSLIGAWGNQPQHF
>TRBV11-1|-|many|TRBJ2-7
TGTGCCAGCAGCTTATCCTCGTACGAGCAGTACTTC
CASSLSSYEQYF
>TRBV28|TRBD1|many|TRBJ1-1
TGTGCCAGCAGTTTATGGGGGACAGCTTACACTGAAGCTTTCTTT
CASSLWGTAYTEAFF
>TRBV11-1|TRBD1|-|TRBJ2-5
TGTGCCAGCAGCTTTGGCAGGGGGCAAGAGACCCAGTACTTC
CASSFGRGQETQYF
>TRBV27|TRBD1|many|TRBJ1-1
TGTGCCAGCAGTCCAACAGGGGGTATGACTGAAGCTTTCTTT
CASSPTGGMTEAFF
>TRBV19|-|many|TRBJ2-2
TGTGCCAGTAGTATGGGTGAGGGCACCGGGGAGCTGTTTTTT
CASSMGEGTGELFF
>TRBV27|-|many|TRBJ1-2
TGTGCCAGCAGCCCCGTCGTTGAACCAGGGCGGCGGTATGGCTACACCTTC
CASSPVVEPGRRYGYTF
>TRBV13|TRBD2|few|TRBJ2-1
TGTGCCAGCAGTGGGGGAGGGAGCTCCTACAATGAGCAGTTCTTC
CASSGGGSSYNEQFF
>TRBV7-2|-|many|TRBJ2-7
TGTGCCAGCAGACCTAATGCCGGGACAAAAGGAGGCTACGAGCAGTACTTC
CASRPNAGTKGGYEQYF
>TRBV18|TRBD1|few|TRBJ1-1
TGTGCCAGCTCACCTAACCAGGGGGCTAACACTGAAGCTTTCTTT
CASSPNQGANTEAFF
>TRBV5-8|-|many|TRBJ1-5
TGTGCCAGCAGCCCTCAGGACAGATCCAATCAGCCCCAGCATTTT
CASSPQDRSNQPQHF
>TRBV5-1|TRBD2|many|TRBJ2-3
TGCGCCAGCAGCTTGGGGGCGGGGGGGCCGACAGATACGCAGTATTTT
CASSLGAGGPTDTQYF
>TRBV9|TRBD1|many|TRBJ1-4
TGTGCCAGCAGCGGATCCGGGACAGGGGAAGGTGGAAAACTGTTTTTT
CASSGSGTGEGGKLFF